This entry lists 19 T cell receptor beta chains sequenced from one sample in a study of blood T cell repertoires in COVID-19. Clones were sequenced by immunoSEQ multiplex PCR, and TCRdb holds only the in-frame ones, with some missing. This table has some 130,000 clones, over 60% appearing once. The sequenced sample was peripheral blood. These receptors all stem from a man older than 75 with acute or convalescent COVID-19.

The rearrangement links TRBV7-9 to TRBJ2-6; 10 positions agree with TRBD1. The CDR3 covers 15 residues. Unmatched junction bases numbered 4, after V lost 5 bases and J lost 6 bases. Germline CDR1 reads SEHNR; CDR2 reads FQNEAQ (reference sequence). The CDR3: CASSIDRGQANVLTF. In nucleotides, the CDR3 is TGTGCCAGCAGCATTGACAGGGGGCAGGCCAACGTCCTGACTTTC.

The chain couples TRBV11-2 to TRBJ1-1; no clear D gene. Trimming removed 0 bases at V and 10 bases at J, with 9 bases between. The CDR3 totals 12 residues. Germline CDR1 and CDR2: SGHAT and FQNNGV. In nucleotides, the CDR3 is TGTGCCAGCAGCTTAGATACCCTAATAGCTTTCTTT. Translation: CASSLDTLIAFF. Based on the CDR3 plus reference TRBV11-2 and TRBJ1-1, the full variable domain is EAGVAQSPRYKIIEKRQSVAFWCNPISGHATLYWYQQILGQGPKLLIQFQNNGVVDDSQLPKDRFSAERLKGVDSTLKIQPAKLEDSAVYLCASSLDTLIAFFGQGTRLTVV.

The chain carries TRBV5-1 and TRBJ1-2, with 7 bases matching TRBD1. CDR1 is SGHRS, CDR2 YFSETQ, per germline. Trimming at V came to 2 bases and at J to 0 bases, leaving 7 bases not matched to a gene. This CDR3 is 16 amino acids long. The CDR3 reads CASSLPMGTANYGYTF. DNA of the CDR3: TGCGCCAGCAGCTTACCAATGGGGACAGCTAACTATGGCTACACCTTC.

The chain joins TRBV6-1 to TRBJ1-1, with D tentatively TRBD1 (6 bases). From germline, CDR1 is MNHNS and CDR2 SASEGT. Between the trimmed V and J ends, which lost 1 base and 1 base, there was a span of 13 bases. CDR3 length: 16 amino acids. The CDR3 DNA follows: TGTGCCAGCAGTGAAGTTTGGTTACAGGGGAACACTGAAGCTTTCTTT. This codes for CASSEVWLQGNTEAFF.

The J gene is TRBJ1-3, the V gene TRBV7-6, with D perhaps matching TRBD1 (5 bases). Trimming removed 4 bases from V and 4 bases from J, with 20 bases in between. The CDR3 length is 17 residues. The V gene's germline CDR1 is SGHVS and CDR2 FNYEAQ. CDR3 sequence reads: CASSSSGAGVGGNTIYF. The CDR3 DNA follows: TGTGCCAGCAGCTCCTCCGGGGCGGGAGTAGGAGGAAACACCATATATTTT. Variable domain in full (rest from reference TRBV7-6 and TRBJ1-3): GAGVSQSPRYKVTKRGQDVALRCDPISGHVSLYWYRQALGQGPEFLTYFNYEAQQDKSGLPNDRFSAERPEGSISTLTIQRTEQRDSAMYRCASSSSGAGVGGNTIYFGEGSWLTVV.

This chain joins TRBV20-1 and TRBJ2-7, with D possibly TRBD2 on 5 matching bases. Germline V gives CDR1 DFQATT, CDR2 SNEGSKA (reference sequence). The CDR3 spans 11 residues. CDR3 bases: TGCAGCTCGGGATCGGGCTACGAGCAGTACTTC. This encodes CSSGSGYEQYF.

The table lists this clone with a few counts. The chain employs TRBV11-2 and TRBJ2-5; 14 nucleotides match TRBD2. Germline CDR1 reads SGHAT; CDR2 reads FQNNGV. Trimming removed 1 base from V and 11 bases from J; junction bases left unmatched: 6. The CDR3 has 15 amino acids. CDR3 DNA: TGTGCCAGCAGCTTAGGAGGACTAGCGGGGGGAAGTCAGTACTTC. Protein product: CASSLGGLAGGSQYF.

This clone was observed a few times. The V gene is TRBV6-5, the J gene TRBJ2-7, with D possibly matching TRBD2 (5 bases). This CDR3 has 14 residues. The V and J ends lost 5 bases and 3 bases respectively, with 14 bases between them. Germline values: CDR1 MNHEY, CDR2 SVGAGI. CDR3 DNA: TGTGCCAGCAGTCCGCGACGGGGATACTACGAGCAGTACTTC. It codes for CASSPRRGYYEQYF.

Here the CDR3 DNA reads TGCGCCAGCAGCTTGCTGGGCAGCACAGATACGCAGTATTTT. This gives the protein CASSLLGSTDTQYF. The genes are TRBV5-1 and TRBJ2-3; D call uncertain. The CDR3 is 14 amino acids. Germline CDR1 SGHRS, CDR2 YFSETQ. The V end lost 1 base, the J end lost 0 bases, and 6 bases lay between the germline ends.

This clone occurred once. The chain employs TRBV7-2 and TRBJ2-7; TRBD2 aligns across 8 bases. The CDR3 loop spans 12 amino acids. Germline CDR1 and CDR2: SGHTA and FQGNSA. Unmatched junction bases numbered 8, after V lost 5 bases and J lost 11 bases. Here the CDR3 DNA reads TGTGCCAGCAGCCGACAACTAGCGGATAAGTACTTC. Residues: CASSRQLADKYF.

This chain links TRBV28 with TRBJ1-3, with 9 bases fitting TRBD1. V shed 6 bases and J 0 bases; nucleotides not matched to a gene: 15. Germline V gene data show CDR1 as MDHEN and CDR2 as SYDVKM. The CDR3 runs to 19 residues. CDR3 DNA sequence: TGTGCCAGCAGGGCCAGACAGGGGGTTTTTCCCCACTCTGGAAACACCATATATTTT. This codes for CASRARQGVFPHSGNTIYF.

This clone has more than one count but fewer than ten. The gene calls are TRBV5-4 and TRBJ2-1, with a weak D call TRBD1 (6 bases). The V gene's germline CDR1 is SGHNT and CDR2 YYREEE (reference sequence). Trimming took off 3 bases at V and 4 bases at J, with 20 bases between the two ends. The CDR3 contains 17 residues. CDR3 bases: TGTGCCAGCAGCTCGTCTACAGGGTATACCAGGTACAATGAGCAGTTCTTC. Protein product: CASSSSTGYTRYNEQFF.

The chain couples TRBV5-4 to TRBJ1-1; no clear D. Trimming pared 5 bases from V and 3 bases from J, leaving 14 bases between. Germline CDR1 reads SGHNT; CDR2 reads YYREEE (reference sequence). The length of the CDR3 is 14 residues. The DNA for the CDR3 is TGTGCCAGCAGTCGGGGTGGCGGGGACACTGAAGCTTTCTTT. This gives the protein CASSRGGGDTEAFF.

The chain uses TRBV4-2 and TRBJ2-1, with D maybe TRBD2 (6 bases). The V and J ends lost 2 bases and 7 bases respectively, with 24 bases between them. Per germline, CDR1 LGHNA and CDR2 YNFKEQ. The CDR3 extends over 18 amino acids. In DNA form, the CDR3 reads TGTGCCAGCAGCCAAACCGAAGCAGTAGCGGACTTTTATAATGAGCAGTTCTTC. Its protein is CASSQTEAVADFYNEQFF.

The V gene is TRBV5-1, the J gene TRBJ2-4, with 8 bases identical to TRBD1. The junction had 4 bases not matched to a gene; V was cut back by 8 bases and J by 0 bases. The CDR3 contains 14 residues. The germline gives CDR1 SGHRS, CDR2 YFSETQ. The CDR3 DNA reads as TGCGCCAGTGGACAGGGTCTAGCCAAAAACATTCAGTACTTC. As protein: CASGQGLAKNIQYF. The full variable domain, rest sourced from reference TRBV5-1 and TRBJ2-4, is KAGVTQTPRYLIKTRGQQVTLSCSPISGHRSVSWYQQTPGQGLQFLFEYFSETQRNKGNFPGRFSGRQFSNSRSEMNVSTLELGDSALYLCASGQGLAKNIQYFGAGTRLSVL.

This clone was detected only once. This sequence joins TRBV28 and TRBJ1-4; D perhaps matches TRBD1 (6 bases). CDR3 length: 14 amino acids. CDR1 and CDR2 from the germline V gene are MDHEN and SYDVKM. The ends were cut back, 6 bases at V and 2 bases at J, with 10 bases in the middle. The CDR3 loop is CASSPGVTNEKLFF. The DNA of the CDR3 is TGTGCCAGCAGCCCAGGGGTCACTAATGAAAAACTGTTTTTT.

This chain uses TRBV18 with TRBJ1-2; a possible D gene is TRBD1 (5 bases). This CDR3 spans 15 amino acids. Germline V gene lookup returns CDR1 KGHSH and CDR2 LQKENI. The V and J ends lost 3 bases and 5 bases respectively, with 16 bases between them. DNA of the CDR3: TGTGCCAGCTCACCTCTGGCGGGGCGAGGGTATGGCTACACCTTC. This translates into CASSPLAGRGYGYTF.

The rearrangement links TRBV3-1 (or the pseudogene TRBV3-2) to TRBJ2-2; D might be TRBD2 (5 bases). Germline-derived CDR1 and CDR2 are LGHDT and YNNKEL (reference sequence). V lost 0 bases, J lost 4 bases, and 6 bases lay in between. This CDR3 has 14 residues. The CDR3 here is CASSQDGGTGELFF. The CDR3 DNA reads TGTGCCAGCAGCCAAGATGGAGGCACCGGGGAGCTGTTTTTT.

The chain combines TRBV5-1 with TRBJ2-7; 8 bases agree with TRBD1. Germline V gene data show CDR1 as SGHRS and CDR2 as YFSETQ. This CDR3 has 15 residues. Trimming cost V 1 base and J 2 bases; bases outside gene matches: 5. CDR3 protein: CASSLQGTGTYEQYF. The CDR3 DNA reads as TGCGCCAGCAGCTTGCAAGGGACAGGAACCTACGAGCAGTACTTC. The full variable domain, with the rest looked up from reference TRBV5-1 and TRBJ2-7, is KAGVTQTPRYLIKTRGQQVTLSCSPISGHRSVSWYQQTPGQGLQFLFEYFSETQRNKGNFPGRFSGRQFSNSRSEMNVSTLELGDSALYLCASSLQGTGTYEQYFGPGTRLTVT.